Listed below are T cell receptor beta chains from one sample, sequenced in a study of shared clonotypes between healthy human individuals. Generated by immunoSEQ multiplex PCR, the TCRdb table keeps only in-frame clones and is missing some. This table has 2.3 million or so clones, just over 90% appearing once. The sequencing sample was made of naive CD4+ T cells from PBMCs. Every receptor here comes from a man in his late teens or twenties in good health. Some clones in this sample may be carry-over from other donors' samples. CDR3s include the opening cysteine and the closing phenylalanine or tryptophan. A D gene is named only where the DNA matches it firmly. Only part of the rows carry a size: once, few, many, or a class if the clone is expanded.

d_call j_call v_call clone_size cdr3_nt cdr3_aa
TRBD2 TRBJ2-3 TRBV29-1 NA TGCAGCGTAGAACCAGCGGGAGGGGGAGCAGATACGCAGTATTTT CSVEPAGGGADTQYF
NA TRBJ2-3 TRBV27 NA TGTGCCAGCAGTTTACGGGCTAGCGCCGGCGGTACGCAGTATTTT CASSLRASAGGTQYF
NA TRBJ1-1 TRBV5-1 NA TGCGCCAGCACCCCGTTTTCTCCGGGGGACACTGAAGCTTTCTTT CASTPFSPGDTEAFF
TRBD1 TRBJ2-7 TRBV6-5 NA TGTGCCAGCAGTCGTCACGACAGGGAGCGGTACGAGCAGTACTTC CASSRHDRERYEQYF
NA TRBJ2-7 TRBV7-3 NA TGTGCCAGCAGCGCCGGCCCCTACTACGAGCAGTACTTC CASSAGPYYEQYF
NA TRBJ2-7 TRBV10-3 once TGTGCCATCAGTGAGTCGAGGAGCGGCTCCTACGAGCAGTACTTC CAISESRSGSYEQYF
NA TRBJ1-3 TRBV18 NA TGTGCCAGCTCCGACTCTGGAAACACCATATATTTT CASSDSGNTIYF
NA TRBJ2-7 TRBV2 NA TGTGCCAGCAGTACGGACAGTAACTCCTACGAGCAGTACTTC CASSTDSNSYEQYF
TRBD1 TRBJ1-2 TRBV5-1 NA TGCGCCAGCAGCGAACAACCGGGACAGGGTGTCCCGCGGTACACCTTC CASSEQPGQGVPRYTF
NA TRBJ2-5 TRBV28 NA TGTGCCAGCAGTCTCTCGGAGGGAGCGGGCCTCCAAGAGACCCAGTACTTC CASSLSEGAGLQETQYF
TRBD1 TRBJ1-2 TRBV5-4 NA TGTGCCAGCAGCTCCGGACCGGACAGGGATGATGGCTACACCTTC CASSSGPDRDDGYTF
NA TRBJ2-1 TRBV28 NA TGTGCCAGCAGAAACGGGGGCTCCTACAATGAGCAGTTCTTC CASRNGGSYNEQFF
NA TRBJ1-2 TRBV28 NA TGTGCCAGCAGTTTATTTCGGGGGGCCAGCTATGGCTACACCTTC CASSLFRGASYGYTF
TRBD2 TRBJ2-2 TRBV5-1 NA TGCGCCAGCAGCTTGGGGACTAGCTTTGTTACCGGGGAGCTGTTTTTT CASSLGTSFVTGELFF
TRBD2 TRBJ2-3 TRBV9 once TGTGCCAGCAGCAATAGACTAGCGGGAGCCGTTAGCACAGATACGCAGTATTTT CASSNRLAGAVSTDTQYF
NA TRBJ2-2 TRBV4-2 NA TGTGCCAGCAGCCAAGTTTGGGGCAGAACCGACACCGGGGAGCTGTTTTTT CASSQVWGRTDTGELFF
TRBD1 TRBJ1-1 TRBV4-1 NA TGCGCCAGCGGCAGGGGGCGCGGCACTGAAGCTTTCTTT CASGRGRGTEAFF
NA TRBJ2-7 TRBV7-2 NA TGTGCCAGCAGCTTAGGTCGTCACGAGCAGTACTTC CASSLGRHEQYF
NA TRBJ2-5 TRBV28 NA TGTGCCAGCAGTCCTGGGGACAATTTAACCCAGTACTTC CASSPGDNLTQYF
TRBD1 TRBJ2-7 TRBV19 NA TGTGCCAGTAGTGACGGACAGGGATGGTACGAGCAGTACTTC CASSDGQGWYEQYF
TRBD2 TRBJ2-7 TRBV28 NA TGTGCCAGCCTCGGCACGAGCGGGAGAACTCAGGACTACGAGCAGTACTTC CASLGTSGRTQDYEQYF
NA TRBJ1-1 TRBV30 NA TGTGCCTGGAGTGTATCTTCGAACACTGAAGCTTTCTTT CAWSVSSNTEAFF
NA TRBJ1-4 TRBV19 NA TGTGCCAGTAGTAGCTGGGGGACTGAAAAACTGTTTTTT CASSSWGTEKLFF
NA TRBJ2-7 TRBV6-6 NA TGTGCCAGCAGTTATGGGCCACCCGGAGAGCAGTACTTC CASSYGPPGEQYF
NA TRBJ2-7 TRBV9 NA TGTGCCAGCAGCGTAGGAAATGGGCCGACTGCCTCGGAAGAGCAGTACTTC CASSVGNGPTASEEQYF
TRBD1 TRBJ2-4 TRBV28 NA TGTGCCAGCAGTTTATCAACCAACGGACAGGGTATTCAGTACTTC CASSLSTNGQGIQYF
TRBD2 TRBJ2-1 TRBV19 NA TGTGCCAGTAGTGCGGCACTAGCGGGAAGGGCCTACAATGAGCAGTTCTTC CASSAALAGRAYNEQFF
NA TRBJ2-5 TRBV2 NA TGTGCCAGCAGTGAAGCTAGTCCCCGCCGGATAGAGACCCAGTACTTC CASSEASPRRIETQYF
NA TRBJ2-5 TRBV30 NA TGTGCCTGGAGCCCCCGGGACCCACCTCCGTACTTC CAWSPRDPPPYF
NA TRBJ1-1 TRBV7-9 once TGTGCCAGCAGCTTATTTGGGGCGGTGAACACTGAAGCTTTCTTT CASSLFGAVNTEAFF
NA TRBJ1-5 TRBV4-1 once TGCGCCAGCAGCCAAGACCCGGGAACGACGTATCAGCCCCAGCATTTT CASSQDPGTTYQPQHF
NA TRBJ1-1 TRBV10-3 NA TGTGCCATCAGGGCGGGAAACACTGAAGCTTTCTTT CAIRAGNTEAFF
NA TRBJ1-1 TRBV7-8 NA TGTGCCAGCAGCCTATCCAGGGCCCCACCGAACACTGAAGCTTTCTTT CASSLSRAPPNTEAFF
NA TRBJ1-2 TRBV4-1 NA TGCGCCAGCAGCCAAGAAAGGGCGGTCTATGGCTACACCTTC CASSQERAVYGYTF
NA TRBJ2-7 TRBV7-6 NA TGTGCCAGCAGCTTTGCCCCCCAAAGCGGAGCCTACGAGCAGTACTTC CASSFAPQSGAYEQYF
TRBD1 TRBJ2-7 TRBV29-1 NA TGCAGCGTTGTAGGGACAGGGGGATCCTACGAGCAGTACTTC CSVVGTGGSYEQYF
NA TRBJ2-1 TRBV9 NA TGTGCCAGCAGCGTAGCCGGCCTCTCCTACAATGAGCAGTTCTTC CASSVAGLSYNEQFF
NA TRBJ2-1 TRBV19 NA TGTGCCAGTAGTATATGGAAGGGGGAGGCCTACAATGAGCAGTTCTTC CASSIWKGEAYNEQFF
TRBD1 TRBJ1-1 TRBV7-2 NA TGTGCCAGCAGCTTAGGGGACAGGGGAGTCAGGCACACTGAAGCTTTCTTT CASSLGDRGVRHTEAFF
NA TRBJ2-1 TRBV9 NA TGTGCCAGCAGCGTGCAGGGAGACCACTACTATGAGCAGTTCTTC CASSVQGDHYYEQFF
TRBD2 TRBJ2-7 TRBV29-1 NA TGCAGCGGTACTAGCGGGAGTTACGAGCAGTACTTC CSGTSGSYEQYF
NA TRBJ2-7 TRBV11-2 NA TGTGCCAGCAGCACTTTTATGGGACCGATTGTGGACGAGCAGTACTTC CASSTFMGPIVDEQYF
TRBD1 TRBJ2-1 TRBV19 NA TGTGCCAGTACCACAAAGGGACAGGGGGACGAGCAGTTCTTC CASTTKGQGDEQFF
NA TRBJ1-5 TRBV7-8 once TGTGCCAGCACCCTAGGGGTGGCCAATCAGCCCCAGCATTTT CASTLGVANQPQHF